These 8 T cell receptor beta chains were all obtained from the same sample, sequenced in a study of cytomegalovirus exposure and HLA in healthy donors. Primers: 60 Vbeta forward and 13 Jbeta reverse. Data came from immunoSEQ multiplex PCR; TCRdb stores just in-frame clones and leaves some out. The sample has some 180,000 clones, over 65% seen once. Input material: PBMCs. These receptors came from a woman in her twenties or thirties in good health and CMV-seronegative.

V usage is TRBV4-1 and J usage is TRBJ2-1, with D tentatively TRBD1 (5 bases). Deletions cut 1 base from V and 6 bases from J, with 22 bases between. This CDR3 has 18 residues. CDR1 is MGHRA and CDR2 is YSYEKL in the germline V gene. Here the CDR3 reads CASSQGVARGDTRNEQFF. In DNA form, the CDR3 reads TGCGCCAGCAGCCAAGGTGTTGCAAGGGGCGATACCCGCAATGAGCAGTTCTTC.

Concerning this clone: Relative to the germline gene, one junction end is altered; a read error may explain this. This sequence joins TRBV27 and TRBJ1-2, with D tentatively TRBD1 (6 bases). The CDR3 runs 14 residues. Germline loops: CDR1 MNHEY, CDR2 SMNVEV (reference sequence). The CDR3 reads CASRPQGSFYGYPF. DNA for the CDR3: TGTGCCAGCAGACCTCAGGGGAGTTTCTATGGCTACCCCTTC.

In its sample, this clone was seen once. The chain employs TRBV12-2 and TRBJ2-1; the table gives TRBD2 as D, unverified against the DNA. TRBV12-2 is shown as a pseudogene. The CDR3 length is 15 residues. CDR3 region: CASRHGLAGGFEQFF. The CDR3 DNA reads TGTGCAAGTCGCCATGGACTAGCGGGAGGGTTTGAGCAGTTCTTC.

This clone was observed a single time. The chain carries TRBV30 and TRBJ2-1; 10 positions match TRBD2. The V gene's germline CDR1 is GTSNPN and CDR2 SVGIG (reference sequence). The CDR3 runs 18 residues. Trimming took 0 bases from V and 4 from J; bases not matched to a gene: 12. This CDR3 reads CAWSVRIGRTSGYNEQFF. Here the CDR3 DNA reads TGTGCCTGGAGTGTACGAATAGGGAGGACTAGCGGTTACAATGAGCAGTTCTTC.

The chain has TRBV30 and TRBJ2-5; perhaps TRBD1 as D (6 bases). The ends were cut back, 4 bases at V and 5 bases at J, with 17 bases in the middle. This CDR3 region has 14 residues. CDR1 is GTSNPN, CDR2 SVGIG, per germline (reference sequence). Here the CDR3 DNA reads TGTGCCTGGAACACAGGGTTCGGACTGGAGACCCAGTACTTC. Protein: CAWNTGFGLETQYF.

This clone showed up just a few times. The rearrangement joins TRBV20-1 to TRBJ2-3; D gene uncertain. The CDR3 spans 11 residues. With 5 bases removed from V and 2 bases from J, the gap between germline ends came to 5 bases. Germline assignment: CDR1 DFQATT and CDR2 SNEGSKA (reference sequence). The chain's CDR3 is CSAEDTDTQYF. CDR3 coding DNA: TGCAGTGCTGAGGACACAGATACGCAGTATTTT.

This clone was recorded a few times. V usage is TRBV30 and J usage is TRBJ2-3, with 9 bases aligning to TRBD2. The CDR3 extends over 16 amino acids. The germline V gene has CDR1 GTSNPN and CDR2 SVGIG (reference sequence). Losses at the gene ends were 2 bases for V and 0 bases for J; bases not matched to a gene: 6. Written as DNA, the CDR3 is TGTGCCTGGAGTAACGCGGGAGGGTCTAGCACAGATACGCAGTATTTT. It is translated as CAWSNAGGSSTDTQYF.

This clone appeared a few times. The rearrangement uses TRBV5-6 and TRBJ1-6; D is uncertain. CDR3 length equals 17 residues. Trimming removed 3 bases at V and 12 bases at J, with 25 bases between. Looked up from germline, CDR1 is SGHDT and CDR2 is YYEEEE. The CDR3 coding sequence is TGTGCCAGCAGCTACTTCCGGGAGCAGCACTCCCCTCAACCCCTCCACTTT. As protein: CASSYFREQHSPQPLHF.